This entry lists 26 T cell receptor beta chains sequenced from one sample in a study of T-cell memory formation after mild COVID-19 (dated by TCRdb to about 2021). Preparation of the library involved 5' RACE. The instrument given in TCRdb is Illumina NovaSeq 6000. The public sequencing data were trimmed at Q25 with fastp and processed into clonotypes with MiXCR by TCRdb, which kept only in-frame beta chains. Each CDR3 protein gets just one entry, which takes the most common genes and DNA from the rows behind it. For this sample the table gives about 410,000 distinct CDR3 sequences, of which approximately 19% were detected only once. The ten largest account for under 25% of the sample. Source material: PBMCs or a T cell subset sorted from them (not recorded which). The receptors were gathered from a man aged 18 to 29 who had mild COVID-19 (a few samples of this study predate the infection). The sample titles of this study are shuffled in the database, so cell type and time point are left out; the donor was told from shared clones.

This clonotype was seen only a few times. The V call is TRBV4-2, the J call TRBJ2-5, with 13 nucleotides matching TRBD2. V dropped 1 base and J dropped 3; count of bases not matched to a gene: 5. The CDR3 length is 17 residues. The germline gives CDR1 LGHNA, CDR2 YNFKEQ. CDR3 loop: CASSQVLGLAGKETQYF. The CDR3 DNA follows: TGTGCCAGCAGCCAAGTCTTGGGACTAGCGGGGAAAGAGACCCAGTACTTC.

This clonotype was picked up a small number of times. CDR3 loop: CASSLRTSGLYQETQYF. The CDR3 nucleotides read TGTGCCAGCAGCCTCCGGACTAGCGGATTGTACCAAGAGACCCAGTACTTC. The V call is TRBV7-6, the J call TRBJ2-5; 10 nucleotides match TRBD2. CDR1 is SGHVS, CDR2 FNYEAQ, per germline. This CDR3 spans 17 amino acids. Unmatched junction bases numbered 9, after V lost 5 bases and J lost 0 bases.

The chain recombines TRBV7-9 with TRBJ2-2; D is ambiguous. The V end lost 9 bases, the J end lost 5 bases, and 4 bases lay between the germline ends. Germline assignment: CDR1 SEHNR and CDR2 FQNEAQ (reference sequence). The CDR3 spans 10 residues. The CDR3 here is CARDTGELFF. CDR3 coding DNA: TGTGCCAGGGATACCGGGGAGCTGTTTTTT.

The CDR3 is CASSQRAGGSDTQYF. The CDR3 DNA reads as TGCGCCAGCAGCCAACGGGCCGGGGGCTCAGATACGCAGTATTTT. The J gene is TRBJ2-3, the V gene TRBV5-1; D may match TRBD1 or TRBD2 (6 bases each). Germline V CDR1 and CDR2: SGHRS, YFSETQ. This CDR3 comprises 15 residues. V was shortened by 4 bases and J by 4 bases, with 16 bases between the two germline ends. Using reference TRBV5-1 and TRBJ2-3 for the parts outside the CDR3, the full variable domain is KAGVTQTPRYLIKTRGQQVTLSCSPISGHRSVSWYQQTPGQGLQFLFEYFSETQRNKGNFPGRFSGRQFSNSRSEMNVSTLELGDSALYLCASSQRAGGSDTQYFGPGTRLTVL.

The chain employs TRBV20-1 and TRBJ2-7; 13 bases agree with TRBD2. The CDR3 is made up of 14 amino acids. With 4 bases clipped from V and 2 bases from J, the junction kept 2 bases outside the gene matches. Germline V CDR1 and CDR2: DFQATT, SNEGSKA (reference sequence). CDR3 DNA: TGCAGTGCTATGACTAGCGGGGGGACCTACGAGCAGTACTTC. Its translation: CSAMTSGGTYEQYF.

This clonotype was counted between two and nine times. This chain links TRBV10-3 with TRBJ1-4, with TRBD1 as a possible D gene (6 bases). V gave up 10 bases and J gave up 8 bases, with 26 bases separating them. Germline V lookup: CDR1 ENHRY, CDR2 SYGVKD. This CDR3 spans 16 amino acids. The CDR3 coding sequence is TGTGCCACCACCCGGGGGGGCTCCGACTTTACCGAAAAACTGTTTTTT. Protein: CATTRGGSDFTEKLFF.

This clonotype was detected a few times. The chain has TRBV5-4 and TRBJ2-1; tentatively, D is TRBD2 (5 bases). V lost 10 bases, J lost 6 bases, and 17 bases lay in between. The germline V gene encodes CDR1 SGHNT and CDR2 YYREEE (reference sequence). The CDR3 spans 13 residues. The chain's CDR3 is CALHSRAGNEQFF. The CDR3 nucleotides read TGTGCCCTCCACTCTCGTGCGGGCAATGAGCAGTTCTTC.

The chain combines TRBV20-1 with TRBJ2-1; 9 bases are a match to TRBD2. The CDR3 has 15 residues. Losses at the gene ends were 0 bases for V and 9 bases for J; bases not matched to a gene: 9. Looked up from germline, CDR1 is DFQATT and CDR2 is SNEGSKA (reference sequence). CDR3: CSARERRGGLGEQFF. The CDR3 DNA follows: TGCAGTGCTAGAGAGCGGCGGGGGGGCCTGGGTGAGCAGTTCTTC.

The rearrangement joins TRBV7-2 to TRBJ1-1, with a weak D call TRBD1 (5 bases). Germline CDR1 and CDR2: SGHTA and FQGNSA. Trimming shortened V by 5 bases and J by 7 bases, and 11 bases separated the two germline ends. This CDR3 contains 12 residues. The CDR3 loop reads CASSPQGYEAFF. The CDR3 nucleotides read TGTGCCAGCAGCCCCCAGGGATATGAAGCTTTCTTT.

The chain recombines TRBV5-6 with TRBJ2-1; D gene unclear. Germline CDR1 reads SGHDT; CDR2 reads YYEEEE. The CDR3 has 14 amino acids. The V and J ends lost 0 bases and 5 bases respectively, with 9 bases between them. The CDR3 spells CASSLDVENNEQFF. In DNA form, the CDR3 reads TGTGCCAGCAGCTTGGATGTGGAGAACAATGAGCAGTTCTTC.

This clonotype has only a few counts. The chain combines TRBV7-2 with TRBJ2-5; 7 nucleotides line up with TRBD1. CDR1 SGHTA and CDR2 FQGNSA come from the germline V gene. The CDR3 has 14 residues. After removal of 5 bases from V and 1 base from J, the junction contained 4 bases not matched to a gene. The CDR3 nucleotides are TGTGCCAGCAGCGGTCGGACAGGCCAAGAGACCCAGTACTTC. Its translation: CASSGRTGQETQYF.

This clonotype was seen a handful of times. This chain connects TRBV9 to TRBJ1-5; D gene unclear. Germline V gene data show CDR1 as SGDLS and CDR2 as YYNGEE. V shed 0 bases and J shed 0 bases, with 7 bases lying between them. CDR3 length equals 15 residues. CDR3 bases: TGTGCCAGCAGCGTAGGGTGGGATAGCAATCAGCCCCAGCATTTT. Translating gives CASSVGWDSNQPQHF.

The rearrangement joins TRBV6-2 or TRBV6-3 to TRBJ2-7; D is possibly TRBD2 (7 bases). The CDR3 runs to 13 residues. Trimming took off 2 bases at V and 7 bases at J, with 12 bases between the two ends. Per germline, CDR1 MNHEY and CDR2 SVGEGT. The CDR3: CASSYGGASEQYV. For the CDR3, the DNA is TGTGCCAGCAGTTACGGGGGGGCGTCGGAGCAGTACGTC.

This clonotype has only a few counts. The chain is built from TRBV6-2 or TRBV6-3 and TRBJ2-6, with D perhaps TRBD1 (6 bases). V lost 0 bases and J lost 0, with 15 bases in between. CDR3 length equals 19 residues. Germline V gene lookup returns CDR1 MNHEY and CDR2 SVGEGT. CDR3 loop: CASSYSGQLHSSGANVLTF. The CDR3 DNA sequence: TGTGCCAGCAGTTACTCCGGACAGCTCCATAGCTCTGGGGCCAACGTCCTGACTTTC.

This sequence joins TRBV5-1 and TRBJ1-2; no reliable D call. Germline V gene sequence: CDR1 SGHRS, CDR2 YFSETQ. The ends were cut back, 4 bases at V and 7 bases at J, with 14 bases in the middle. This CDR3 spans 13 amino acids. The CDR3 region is CASSTDIFRGYTF. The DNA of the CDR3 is TGCGCCAGCAGCACCGACATCTTCCGTGGCTACACCTTC.

DNA for the CDR3: TGTGCCAGCAGCTTGGGAGCGGGCGTAGTCTACGAGCAGTACGTC. It translates to CASSLGAGVVYEQYV. The rearrangement uses TRBV5-5 and TRBJ2-7; possibly TRBD2 for D (6 bases). CDR3 length equals 15 residues. Trimming shortened V by 0 bases and J by 3 bases, and 13 bases separated the two germline ends. Germline V gives CDR1 SGHKS, CDR2 YYEKEE (reference sequence).

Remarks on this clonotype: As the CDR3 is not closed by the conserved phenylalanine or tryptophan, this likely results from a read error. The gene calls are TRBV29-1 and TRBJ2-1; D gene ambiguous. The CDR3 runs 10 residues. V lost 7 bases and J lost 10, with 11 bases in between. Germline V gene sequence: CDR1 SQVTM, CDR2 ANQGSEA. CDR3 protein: CSGGWQEQFL. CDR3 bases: TGCAGCGGAGGTTGGCAAGAGCAGTTCCTC.

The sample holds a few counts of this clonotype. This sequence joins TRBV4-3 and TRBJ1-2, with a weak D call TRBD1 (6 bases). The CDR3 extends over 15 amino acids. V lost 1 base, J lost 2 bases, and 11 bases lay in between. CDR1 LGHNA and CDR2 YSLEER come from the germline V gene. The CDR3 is CASSQAGQFNYGYTF. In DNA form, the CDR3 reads TGCGCCAGCAGCCAAGCAGGACAGTTCAACTATGGCTACACCTTC.

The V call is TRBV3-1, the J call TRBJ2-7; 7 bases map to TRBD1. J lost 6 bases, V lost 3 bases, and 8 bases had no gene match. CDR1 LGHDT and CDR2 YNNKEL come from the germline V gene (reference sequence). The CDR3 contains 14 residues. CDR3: CASSHGDRTREQYF. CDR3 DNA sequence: TGTGCCAGCAGCCATGGGGACAGAACCCGCGAGCAGTACTTC.

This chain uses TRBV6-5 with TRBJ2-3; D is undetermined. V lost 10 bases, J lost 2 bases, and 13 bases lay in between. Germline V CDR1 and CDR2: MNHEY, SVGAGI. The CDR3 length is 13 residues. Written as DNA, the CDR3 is TGTGCCACCCAGACCCCCCTCACAGATACGCAGTATTTT. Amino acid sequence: CATQTPLTDTQYF.

In nucleotides, the CDR3 is TGTGCCAGCAGCCAGGACAGAGCTACTGAAGCTTTCTTT. Protein product: CASSQDRATEAFF. This sequence joins TRBV7-9 and TRBJ1-1; D possibly corresponds to TRBD1 (6 bases). V was clipped by 5 bases and J by 5 bases, with 12 bases between them. The CDR3 loop spans 13 amino acids. The germline V gene encodes CDR1 SEHNR and CDR2 FQNEAQ (reference sequence).

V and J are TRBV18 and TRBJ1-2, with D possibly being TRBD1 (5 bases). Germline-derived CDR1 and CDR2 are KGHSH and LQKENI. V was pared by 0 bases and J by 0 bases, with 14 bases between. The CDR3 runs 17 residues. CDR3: CASSPPGQGIANYGYTF. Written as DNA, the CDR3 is TGTGCCAGCTCACCACCGGGGCAGGGTATCGCTAACTATGGCTACACCTTC.

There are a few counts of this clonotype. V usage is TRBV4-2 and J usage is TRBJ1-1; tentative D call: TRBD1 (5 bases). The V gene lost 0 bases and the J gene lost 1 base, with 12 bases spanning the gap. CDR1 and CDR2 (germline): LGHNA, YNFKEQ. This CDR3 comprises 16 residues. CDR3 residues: CASSQEEWGGNTEAFF. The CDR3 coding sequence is TGTGCCAGCAGCCAAGAGGAGTGGGGGGGGAACACTGAAGCTTTCTTT.

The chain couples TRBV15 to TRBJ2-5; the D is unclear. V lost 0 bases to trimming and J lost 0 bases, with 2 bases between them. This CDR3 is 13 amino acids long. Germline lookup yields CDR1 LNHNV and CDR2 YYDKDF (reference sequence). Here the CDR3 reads CATSRDNQETQYF. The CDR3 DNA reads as TGTGCCACCAGCAGAGATAACCAAGAGACCCAGTACTTC.

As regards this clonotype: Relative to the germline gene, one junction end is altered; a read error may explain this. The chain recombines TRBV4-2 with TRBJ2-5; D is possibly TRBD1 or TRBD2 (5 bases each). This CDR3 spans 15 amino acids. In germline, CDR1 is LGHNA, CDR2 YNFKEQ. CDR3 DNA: TGTGCCAGCAGCCAGGCCGGGACCACTCCCGGGACCCGGTACTTC. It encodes CASSQAGTTPGTRYF.

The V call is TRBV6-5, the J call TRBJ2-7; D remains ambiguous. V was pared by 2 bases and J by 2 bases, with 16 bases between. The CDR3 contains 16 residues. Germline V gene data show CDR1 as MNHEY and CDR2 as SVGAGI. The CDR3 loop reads CASSYQLGHRPYEQYF. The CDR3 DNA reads TGTGCCAGCAGTTACCAACTTGGGCACAGACCCTACGAGCAGTACTTC.